Listed below are T cell receptor beta chains from one sample, sequenced in a study of shared clonotypes between healthy human individuals. Libraries were prepared by immunoSEQ multiplex PCR; TCRdb keeps only in-frame clonotypes and omits some of them. Found here are under 600,000 clones, 97% of them singletons; the top ten hold about 0.06%. Sequenced: naive CD4+ T cells sorted from blood. The receptor source for this set is a woman aged 25-40 years in good health. CDR3s leave out the opening cysteine and the closing phenylalanine or tryptophan.

v_gene | CDR3aa
TRBV6-1 | ASSEGYRDNYGYT
TRBV5-4 | ASSLVPSGVQSYEQY
TRBV19 | ASSRGQASNQPQH
TRBV29-1 | SVEASLGGTGYT
TRBV5-1 | ASSQGNFAGGQETQY
TRBV6-5 | ASRGATAGTQY
TRBV18 | ASSPSSNQPQH
TRBV10-3 | AISEPGQTSTDTQY
TRBV28 | ASSFDGAGEQY
TRBV15 | ATSRGSGQGMAGELF
TRBV6-5 | ASSKTSGSIYEQY
TRBV7-9 | ASSQQGNTEAF
TRBV6-5 | ASSPSGSRDEQY
TRBV5-8 | ASSLGTAHSGNTIY
TRBV5-1 | ASSPGTSGIEQY
TRBV28 | ATKRGAGGWNQPQH
TRBV27 | ASSLPGTGSGELF
TRBV7-8 | ASSLALGRTSYEQY
TRBV10-3 | AISGGQIEETQY
TRBV15 | ATSPRGRGFQFTGNTIY
TRBV6-5 | ASSYIGAPTEAF
TRBV7-9 | ASSFPTSTSGRPYNEQF
TRBV2 | ASSDVSQNQPQH
TRBV18 | ASSPPLPLLSSYEQY
TRBV7-3 | ASSFETITDTQY
TRBV19 | ASSPKRRNQPQH
TRBV6-5 | ASKGRDGYT